The 5 T cell receptor beta chains in this list originate from one sample, sequenced in a study of T cell changes during pregnancy in multiple sclerosis. Generated by immunoSEQ multiplex PCR, the TCRdb table keeps only in-frame clones and is missing some. Of around 19,000 clones listed, around 85% are singletons. The sequencing here drew on CD8+ T cells from peripheral blood mononuclear cells, taken after pregnancy. The receptors come from a female donor in good health, enrolled as a control in a pregnancy study.

The chain links TRBV5-1 to TRBJ2-1; 12 positions match TRBD2. This CDR3 spans 16 amino acids. J gave up 5 bases and V 1 base, and 4 bases lay outside the gene matches. CDR1 and CDR2 (germline): SGHRS, YFSETQ. CDR3 bases: TGCGCCAGCAGCTTGAACCTAGCGGGAGGGCACAATGAGCAGTTCTTC. Residues: CASSLNLAGGHNEQFF. Combining the CDR3 with reference TRBV5-1 and TRBJ2-1 gives the whole variable domain KAGVTQTPRYLIKTRGQQVTLSCSPISGHRSVSWYQQTPGQGLQFLFEYFSETQRNKGNFPGRFSGRQFSNSRSEMNVSTLELGDSALYLCASSLNLAGGHNEQFFGPGTRLTVL.

The rearrangement joins TRBV14 to TRBJ1-1, with TRBD1 matching over 7 bases. The CDR3 spans 15 residues. The V gene's germline CDR1 is SGHDN and CDR2 FVKESK. With V trimmed by 1 base and J by 5 bases, 7 bases remained unmatched. The CDR3 coding sequence is TGTGCCAGCAGCCAAGGCAGGGCAGGGGGAACTGAAGCTTTCTTT. This gives the protein CASSQGRAGGTEAFF.

The V gene is TRBV27, the J gene TRBJ1-2; no definite D call. Germline CDR1 is MNHEY and CDR2 is SMNVEV (reference sequence). This CDR3 has 14 amino acids. V was clipped by 3 bases and J by 3 bases, with 11 bases between them. The CDR3 loop is CASSFKPAYYGYTF. The CDR3, as DNA: TGTGCCAGCAGTTTTAAACCTGCGTACTATGGCTACACCTTC.

This clone was counted between two and nine times. The final CDR3 position lacks the conserved phenylalanine or tryptophan, pointing to a likely read error. Because the CDR3's place on the DNA is in doubt, the DNA is left out and the CDR3 is given as listed by TCRdb. The chain recombines TRBV5-4 with TRBJ1-5; TRBD1 is the table's D call, not checked against the DNA. The germline V gene has CDR1 SGHNT and CDR2 YYREEE (reference sequence). The CDR3 has 8 amino acids, counting both end residues. CDR3 sequence reads: CASTGRDI.

The chain is built from TRBV10-3 and TRBJ2-7; 12 nucleotides match TRBD1. This CDR3 is 18 amino acids long. In germline, CDR1 is ENHRY, CDR2 SYGVKD. V trimming: 4 bases; J trimming: 5 bases; junction bases outside the gene matches: 15. For the CDR3, the DNA is TGTGCCATCAGTGGTCCGGGACAGGGGGCCGTAAATATCGACGAGCAGTACTTC. It encodes CAISGPGQGAVNIDEQYF.